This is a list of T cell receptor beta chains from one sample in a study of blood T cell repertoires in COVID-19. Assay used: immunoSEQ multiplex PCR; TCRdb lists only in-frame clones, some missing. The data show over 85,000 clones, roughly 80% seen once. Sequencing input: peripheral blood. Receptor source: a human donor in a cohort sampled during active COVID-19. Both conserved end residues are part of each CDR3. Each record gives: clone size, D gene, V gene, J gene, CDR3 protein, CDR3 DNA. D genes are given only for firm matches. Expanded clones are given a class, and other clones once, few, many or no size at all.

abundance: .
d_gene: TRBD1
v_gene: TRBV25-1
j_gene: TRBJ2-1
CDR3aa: CASSEFSGGQHNEQFF
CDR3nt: TGTGCCAGCAGTGAATTCTCAGGGGGCCAACACAATGAGCAGTTCTTC

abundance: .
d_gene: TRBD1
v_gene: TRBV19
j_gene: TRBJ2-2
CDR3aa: CASSTGGGPNTGELFF
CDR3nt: TGTGCCAGCTCAACAGGGGGTGGCCCGAACACCGGGGAGCTGTTTTTT

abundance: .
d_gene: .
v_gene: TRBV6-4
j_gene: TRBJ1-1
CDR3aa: CASSDSGGLGEAFF
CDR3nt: TGTGCCAGCAGTGACTCCGGGGGGCTCGGTGAAGCTTTCTTT

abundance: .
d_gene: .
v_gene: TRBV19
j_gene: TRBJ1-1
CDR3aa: CASSIMGQFNTEAFF
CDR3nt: TGTGCCAGTAGTATAATGGGGCAATTCAACACTGAAGCTTTCTTT

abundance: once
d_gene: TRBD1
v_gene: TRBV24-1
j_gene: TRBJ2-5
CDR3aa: CATSGPPGQGAETQYF
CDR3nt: TGTGCCACCAGTGGCCCACCGGGACAGGGGGCAGAGACCCAGTACTTC

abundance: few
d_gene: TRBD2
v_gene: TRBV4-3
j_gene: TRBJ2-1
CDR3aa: CASSQEGGRSSYNEQFF
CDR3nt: TGCGCCAGCAGCCAAGAGGGAGGGAGAAGCTCCTACAATGAGCAGTTCTTC

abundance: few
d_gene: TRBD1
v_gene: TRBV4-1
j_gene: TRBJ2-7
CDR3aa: CASSQGDRTTYEQYF
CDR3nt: TGCGCCAGCAGCCAGGGGGACAGGACTACCTACGAGCAGTACTTC

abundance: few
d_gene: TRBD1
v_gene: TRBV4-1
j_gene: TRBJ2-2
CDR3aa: CASSTGQGRTGELFF
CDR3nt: TGCGCCAGCAGCACGGGACAGGGGCGGACCGGGGAGCTGTTTTTT

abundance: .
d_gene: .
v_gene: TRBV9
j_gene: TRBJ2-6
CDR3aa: CASSDRGGSGANVLTF
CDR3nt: TGTGCCAGCAGCGACAGGGGAGGCTCTGGGGCCAACGTCCTGACTTTC

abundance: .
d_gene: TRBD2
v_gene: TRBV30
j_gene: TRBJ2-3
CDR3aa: CAWTRAGIADTQYF
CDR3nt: TGTGCCTGGACCAGAGCGGGAATCGCAGATACGCAGTATTTT

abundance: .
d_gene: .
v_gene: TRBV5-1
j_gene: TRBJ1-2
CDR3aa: CASSLDRDYGYTF
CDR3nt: TGCGCCAGCAGCTTGGATCGAGATTATGGCTACACCTTC

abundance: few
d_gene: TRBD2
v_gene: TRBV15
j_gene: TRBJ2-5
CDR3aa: CATSRPTAGGRETQYF
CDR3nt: TGTGCCACCAGCAGACCGACAGCGGGAGGCAGGGAGACCCAGTACTTC

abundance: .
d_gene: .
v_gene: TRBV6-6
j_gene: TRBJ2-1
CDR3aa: CASAPSSESSYNEQFF
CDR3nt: TGTGCCAGCGCCCCGTCAAGCGAGAGCTCCTACAATGAGCAGTTCTTC

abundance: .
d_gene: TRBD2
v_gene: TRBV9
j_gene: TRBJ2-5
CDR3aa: CASSVIAGGQETQYF
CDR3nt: TGTGCCAGCAGCGTAATAGCGGGAGGGCAAGAGACCCAGTACTTC

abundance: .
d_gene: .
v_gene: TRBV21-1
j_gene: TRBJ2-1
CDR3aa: CASSPRCRTGDNNEQFF
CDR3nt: TGTGCCAGCAGCCCACGGTGCAGGACAGGGGATAACAATGAGCAGTTCTTC

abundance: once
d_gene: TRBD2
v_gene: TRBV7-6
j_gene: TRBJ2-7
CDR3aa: CASSLGLAGGQDEQYF
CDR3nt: TGTGCCAGCAGCTTGGGACTAGCGGGAGGGCAGGACGAGCAGTACTTC

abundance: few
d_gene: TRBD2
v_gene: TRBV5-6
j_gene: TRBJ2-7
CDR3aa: CASSLWGGRSLYEQYF
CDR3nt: TGTGCCAGCAGCTTGTGGGGAGGGAGGTCCCTCTACGAGCAGTACTTC

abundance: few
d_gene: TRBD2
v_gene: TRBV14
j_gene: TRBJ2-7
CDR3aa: CASSLRTSGLYEQYF
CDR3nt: TGTGCCAGCAGCCTTCGGACTAGCGGGCTCTACGAGCAGTACTTC

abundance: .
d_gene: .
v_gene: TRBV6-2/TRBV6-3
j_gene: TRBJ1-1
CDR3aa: CASSTAGALNTEAFF
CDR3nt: TGTGCCAGCAGTACCGCTGGGGCCCTGAACACTGAAGCTTTCTTT

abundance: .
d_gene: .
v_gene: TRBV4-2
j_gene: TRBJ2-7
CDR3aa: CASSPRDRDEQYF
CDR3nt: TGTGCCAGCAGCCCCAGGGATAGGGACGAGCAGTACTTC

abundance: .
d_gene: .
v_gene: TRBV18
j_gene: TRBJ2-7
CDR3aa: CASSRLSSHEQYF
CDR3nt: TGTGCCAGCTCACGTCTATCCTCCCACGAGCAGTACTTC

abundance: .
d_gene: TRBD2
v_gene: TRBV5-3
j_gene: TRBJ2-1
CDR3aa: CARSLASGPSSGQFF
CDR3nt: TGTGCCAGAAGCTTAGCTAGCGGGCCCTCCTCTGGGCAGTTCTTC

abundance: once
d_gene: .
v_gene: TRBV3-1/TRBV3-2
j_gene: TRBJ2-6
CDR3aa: CASSPPGSGANVLTF
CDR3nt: TGTGCCAGCAGCCCGCCAGGGTCTGGGGCCAACGTCCTGACTTTC

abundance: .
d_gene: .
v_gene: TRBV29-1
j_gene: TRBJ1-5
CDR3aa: CSVSEPGLSQPQHF
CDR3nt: TGCAGCGTTAGTGAACCAGGGCTGAGTCAGCCCCAGCATTTT

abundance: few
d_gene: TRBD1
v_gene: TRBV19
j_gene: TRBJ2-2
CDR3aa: CASSTGQGNTGELFF
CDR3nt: TGTGCCAGTAGTACGGGACAGGGGAATACCGGGGAGCTGTTTTTT

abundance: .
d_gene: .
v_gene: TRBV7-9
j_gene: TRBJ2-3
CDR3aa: CASSLLGTRVTDTQYF
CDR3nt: TGTGCCAGCAGCTTATTAGGGACACGGGTCACAGATACGCAGTATTTT

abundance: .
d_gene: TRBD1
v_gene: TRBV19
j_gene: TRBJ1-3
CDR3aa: CASSPGQTGNTIYF
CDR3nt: TGTGCCAGTAGTCCGGGACAGACTGGAAACACCATATATTTT

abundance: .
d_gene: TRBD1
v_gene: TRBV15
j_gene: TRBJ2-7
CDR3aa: CATSRDRGREQYF
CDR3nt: TGTGCCACCAGCAGAGACAGGGGGCGCGAGCAGTACTTC

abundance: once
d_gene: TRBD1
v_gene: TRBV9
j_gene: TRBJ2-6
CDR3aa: CASSGTTGGAGANVLTF
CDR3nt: TGTGCCAGCAGCGGAACTACAGGGGGCGCTGGGGCCAACGTCCTGACTTTC

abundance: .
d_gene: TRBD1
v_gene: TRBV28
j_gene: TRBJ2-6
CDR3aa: CASSLYQGATGANVLTF
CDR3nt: TGTGCCAGCAGTTTATACCAGGGGGCAACGGGGGCCAACGTCCTGACTTTC

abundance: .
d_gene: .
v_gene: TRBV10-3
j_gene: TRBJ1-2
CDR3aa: CAISEAGLILGGYTF
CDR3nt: TGTGCCATCAGTGAGGCAGGGTTGATCCTCGGTGGCTACACCTTC

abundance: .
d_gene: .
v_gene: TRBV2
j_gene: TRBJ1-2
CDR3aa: CASTDVAGYTF
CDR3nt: TGTGCCAGCACTGACGTGGCCGGCTACACCTTC

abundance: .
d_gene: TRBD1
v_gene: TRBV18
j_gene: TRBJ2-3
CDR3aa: CASSPPGGTGDADTQYF
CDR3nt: TGTGCCAGCTCACCACCGGGCGGGACAGGGGATGCAGATACGCAGTATTTT

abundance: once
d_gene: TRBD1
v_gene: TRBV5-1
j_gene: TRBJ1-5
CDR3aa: CASSTGQWEQPQHF
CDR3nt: TGCGCCAGCAGTACGGGACAGTGGGAACAGCCCCAGCATTTT

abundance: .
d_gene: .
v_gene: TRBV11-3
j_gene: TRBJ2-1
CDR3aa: CASSLGVYNEQFF
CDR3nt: TGTGCCAGCAGCTTAGGAGTTTACAATGAGCAGTTCTTC

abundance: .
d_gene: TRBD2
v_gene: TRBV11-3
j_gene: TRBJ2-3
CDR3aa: CASSPGLAGGTDTQYF
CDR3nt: TGTGCCAGCAGCCCCGGACTAGCGGGAGGGACAGATACGCAGTATTTT

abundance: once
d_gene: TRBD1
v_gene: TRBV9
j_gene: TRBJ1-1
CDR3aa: CASSPAGGTEAFF
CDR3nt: TGTGCCAGCAGCCCAGCAGGGGGGACTGAAGCTTTCTTT

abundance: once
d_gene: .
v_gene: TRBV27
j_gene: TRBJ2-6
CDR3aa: CASSLRVSGANVLTF
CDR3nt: TGTGCCAGCAGTTTACGGGTCTCTGGGGCCAACGTCCTGACTTTC

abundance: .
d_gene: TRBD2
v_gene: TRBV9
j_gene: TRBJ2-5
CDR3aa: CASSVAAGAETQYF
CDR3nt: TGTGCCAGCAGCGTAGCAGCGGGAGCAGAGACCCAGTACTTC

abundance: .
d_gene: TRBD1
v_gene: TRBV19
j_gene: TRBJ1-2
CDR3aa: CASSTHTGEVGGYTF
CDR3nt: TGTGCCAGTAGTACCCATACAGGGGAGGTTGGCGGCTACACCTTC

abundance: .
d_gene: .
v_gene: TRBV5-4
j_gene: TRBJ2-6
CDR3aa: CASSLATRGFSGANVLTF
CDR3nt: TGTGCCAGCAGCTTGGCAACCAGGGGATTCTCTGGGGCCAACGTCCTGACTTTC

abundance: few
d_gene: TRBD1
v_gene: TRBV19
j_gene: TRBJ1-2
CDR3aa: CASSIAATGNYGYTF
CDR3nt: TGTGCCAGTAGTATAGCGGCGACAGGGAACTATGGCTACACCTTC